The T cell receptor (beta chain) under discussion was sequenced for a study of human T cells and chemical hapten exposure. Across the whole study: The use of 2% DPC on 2 cm by 2 cm of upper inner arm skin constituted sensitization.

V shed 10 bases and J shed 0 bases, with 16 bases lying between them. CDR3 length: 15 residues. The germline V gene has CDR1 MNHEY and CDR2 SMNVEV (reference sequence). For this clonotype: Its cognate antigen is unknown.

Study results and caveats: Patch test score showed a positive correlation with PT1 expanded TCR counts.

TCRdb ran MiXCR on the RACE reads and lists one entry per CDR3 protein. The table has more than 65,000 distinct CDR3 sequences, approximately 10% seen once. Time point meaning: patch test 1, 2 weeks after DPC sensitization. Specified treatment: therapeutic diphenylcyclopropenone sensitization with weekly scalp DPC. V is TRBV27 and J is TRBJ1-5; D might be TRBD1 (5 bases). The receptor comes from a woman between 50 and 59 years old with alopecia areata. Some clones in this sample may be carry-over from other donors' samples. The material sequenced was whole blood, taken in connection with sensitization to the hapten diphenylcyclopropenone (DPC). CDR3 sequence: CATNQDILSNQPQHF. The CDR3 coding sequence is TGTGCCACAAATCAGGACATACTTAGCAATCAGCCCCAGCATTTT.